This T cell receptor beta chain stems from a study of T cell responses to AZD1222 COVID-19 vaccine. A word on this clone: Its antigen remains unidentified.

Using immunoSEQ multiplex PCR, the repertoire was profiled, and TCRdb retains in-frame clones only, with some absent. The repertoire holds about 100,000 clones, with about 89% as singletons. General study findings and limits: Spike-specific TCR breadth and depth rose after two AZD1222 doses.

Germline assignment: CDR1 DFQATT and CDR2 SNEGSKA (reference sequence). The CDR3 length is 11 residues. Trimming shortened V by 6 bases and J by 3 bases, and 9 bases separated the two germline ends. The TCR originated in an adult who received the AZD1222 COVID-19 vaccine. This chain links TRBV20-1 with TRBJ2-7; no reliable D call. The source material was peripheral blood, sampled 28 days after the second AZD1222 dose. CDR3 in amino acids: CSARHGYEQYF. The CDR3 bases are TGCAGTGCGAGACACGGCTACGAGCAGTACTTC.